What follows is one T cell receptor beta chain and its context. The antigen remains unidentified. Each donor was a healthy Caucasian individual from Russia, aged about 6 to 90. V dropped 0 bases and J dropped 7 bases, with 10 bases sitting between them. CDR1 is SGDLS and CDR2 is YYNGEE in the germline V gene. CDR3 size: 14 residues. Next came a second PCR, run for about 6 to 12 cycles, which used a sample-barcoded 5' primer along with a J-beta primer mix. Using its own MiXCR run on the 5' RACE reads, TCRdb lists one record per CDR3 protein. This table holds roughly 1.6 million distinct CDR3 sequences, about 31% found once. The data belong to a study of blood T cells in healthy people across ages. Study results and caveats: Unknown CMV status may confound age-related changes in expanded clones.

Sequencing used blood. This TCR derives from a woman aged 25 to 39 in good health. The chain recombines TRBV9 with TRBJ2-2, with TRBD1 as a possible D gene (5 bases). The CDR3 is CASSVDRGRGELFF. CDR3 DNA sequence: TGTGCCAGCAGCGTAGATAGGGGTCGCGGGGAGCTGTTTTTT.